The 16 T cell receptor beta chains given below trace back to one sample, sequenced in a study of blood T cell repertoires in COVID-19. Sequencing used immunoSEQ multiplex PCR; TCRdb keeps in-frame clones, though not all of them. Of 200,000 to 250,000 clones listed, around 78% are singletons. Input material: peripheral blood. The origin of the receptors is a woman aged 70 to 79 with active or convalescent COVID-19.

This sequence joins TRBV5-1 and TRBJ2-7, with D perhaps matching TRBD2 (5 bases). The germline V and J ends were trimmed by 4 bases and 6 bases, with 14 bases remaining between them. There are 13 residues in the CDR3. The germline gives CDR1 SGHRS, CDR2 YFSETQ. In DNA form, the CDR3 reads TGCGCCAGCAGCCGGGAATTCAGCGGCGAGCAGTACTTC. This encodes CASSREFSGEQYF. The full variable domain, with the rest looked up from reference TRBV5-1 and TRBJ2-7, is KAGVTQTPRYLIKTRGQQVTLSCSPISGHRSVSWYQQTPGQGLQFLFEYFSETQRNKGNFPGRFSGRQFSNSRSEMNVSTLELGDSALYLCASSREFSGEQYFGPGTRLTVT.

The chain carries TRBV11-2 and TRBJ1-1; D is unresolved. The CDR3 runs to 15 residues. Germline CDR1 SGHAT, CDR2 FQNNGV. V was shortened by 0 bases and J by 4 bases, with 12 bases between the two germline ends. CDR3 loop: CASSLDWLGSTEAFF. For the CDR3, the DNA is TGTGCCAGCAGCTTAGATTGGCTAGGGAGCACTGAAGCTTTCTTT.

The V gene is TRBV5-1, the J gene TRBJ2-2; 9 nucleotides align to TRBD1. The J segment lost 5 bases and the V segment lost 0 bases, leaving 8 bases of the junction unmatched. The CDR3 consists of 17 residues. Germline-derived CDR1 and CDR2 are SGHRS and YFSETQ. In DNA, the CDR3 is TGCGCCAGCAGCTTGGAGGTGGGACAGGGAGGAACCGGGGAGCTGTTTTTT. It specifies CASSLEVGQGGTGELFF. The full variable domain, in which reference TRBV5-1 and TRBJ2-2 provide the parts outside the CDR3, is KAGVTQTPRYLIKTRGQQVTLSCSPISGHRSVSWYQQTPGQGLQFLFEYFSETQRNKGNFPGRFSGRQFSNSRSEMNVSTLELGDSALYLCASSLEVGQGGTGELFFGEGSRLTVL.

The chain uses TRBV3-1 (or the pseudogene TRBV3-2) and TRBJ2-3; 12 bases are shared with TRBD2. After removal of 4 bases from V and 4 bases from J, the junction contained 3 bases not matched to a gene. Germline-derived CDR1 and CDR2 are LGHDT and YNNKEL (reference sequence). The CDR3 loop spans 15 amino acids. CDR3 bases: TGTGCCAGCAGCCCGCTAGCGGGGGGGCCAGATACGCAGTATTTT. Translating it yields CASSPLAGGPDTQYF.

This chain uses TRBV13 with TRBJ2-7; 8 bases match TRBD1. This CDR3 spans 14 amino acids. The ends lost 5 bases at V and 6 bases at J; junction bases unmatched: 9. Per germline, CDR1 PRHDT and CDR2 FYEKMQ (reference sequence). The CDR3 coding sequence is TGTGCCAGCAGCCTACAGGGGGAACGAGGCGAGCAGTACTTC. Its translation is CASSLQGERGEQYF.

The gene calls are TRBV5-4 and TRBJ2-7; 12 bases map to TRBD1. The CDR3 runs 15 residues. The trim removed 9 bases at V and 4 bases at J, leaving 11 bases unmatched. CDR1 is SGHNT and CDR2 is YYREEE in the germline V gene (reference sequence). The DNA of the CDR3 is TGTGCCATGCGCCTGGGACAGGGGGCTCTTTACGAGCAGTACTTC. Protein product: CAMRLGQGALYEQYF. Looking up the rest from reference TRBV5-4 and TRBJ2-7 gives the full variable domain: ETGVTQSPTHLIKTRGQQVTLRCSSQSGHNTVSWYQQALGQGPQFIFQYYREEENGRGNFPPRFSGLQFPNYSSELNVNALELDDSALYLCAMRLGQGALYEQYFGPGTRLTVT.

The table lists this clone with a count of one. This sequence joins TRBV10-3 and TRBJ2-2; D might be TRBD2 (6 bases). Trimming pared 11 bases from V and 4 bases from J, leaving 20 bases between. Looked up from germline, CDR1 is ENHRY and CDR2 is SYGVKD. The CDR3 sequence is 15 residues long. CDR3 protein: CALGGTGGGTGELFF. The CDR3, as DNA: TGTGCCCTCGGCGGGACCGGGGGAGGCACCGGGGAGCTGTTTTTT.

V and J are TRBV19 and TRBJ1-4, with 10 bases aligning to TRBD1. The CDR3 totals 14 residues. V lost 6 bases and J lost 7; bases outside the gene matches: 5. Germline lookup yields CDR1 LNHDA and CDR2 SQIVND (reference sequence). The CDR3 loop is CASSRTGGSEKLFF. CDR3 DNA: TGTGCCAGTAGCCGGACAGGGGGATCTGAAAAACTGTTTTTT. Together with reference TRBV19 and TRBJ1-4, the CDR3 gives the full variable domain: DGGITQSPKYLFRKEGQNVTLSCEQNLNHDAMYWYRQDPGQGLRLIYYSQIVNDFQKGDIAEGYSVSREKKESFPLTVTSAQKNPTAFYLCASSRTGGSEKLFFGSGTQLSVL.

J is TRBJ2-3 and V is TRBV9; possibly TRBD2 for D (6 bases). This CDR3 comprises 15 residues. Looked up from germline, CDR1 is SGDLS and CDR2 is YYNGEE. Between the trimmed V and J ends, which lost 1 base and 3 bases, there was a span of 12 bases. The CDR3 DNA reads TGTGCCAGCAGCGTAATTGGAGGGGTGACAGATACGCAGTATTTT. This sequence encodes CASSVIGGVTDTQYF.

The CDR3 is CASSPRGGQDQPQHF. CDR3 nucleotide sequence: TGTGCCAGCAGCCCCCGGGGAGGCCAGGATCAGCCCCAGCATTTT. The genes are TRBV7-2 and TRBJ1-5; D call uncertain. The CDR3 has 15 residues. V was clipped by 5 bases and J by 5 bases, with 16 bases between them. Germline V gene sequence: CDR1 SGHTA, CDR2 FQGNSA.

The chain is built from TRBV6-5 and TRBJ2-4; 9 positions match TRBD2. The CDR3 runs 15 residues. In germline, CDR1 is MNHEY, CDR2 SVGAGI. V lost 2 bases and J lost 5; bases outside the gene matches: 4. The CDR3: CASSYGGGAENIQYF. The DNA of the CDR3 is TGTGCCAGCAGTTACGGCGGGGGGGCCGAAAACATTCAGTACTTC.

The CDR3: CATSRLPGQRMQPQHF. In DNA, the CDR3 is TGTGCCACCAGCAGATTACCGGGACAAAGGATGCAGCCCCAGCATTTT. The J gene is TRBJ1-5, the V gene TRBV15; D is perhaps TRBD1 (6 bases). V dropped 2 bases and J dropped 7 bases, with 18 bases sitting between them. This CDR3 region has 16 residues. In germline, CDR1 is LNHNV, CDR2 YYDKDF (reference sequence).

CDR3 DNA sequence: TGTGCCAGCAGCGCCGCTAGCGGGGGCTACAATGAGCAGTTCTTC. As protein: CASSAASGGYNEQFF. V is TRBV9 and J is TRBJ2-1; the match to TRBD2 covers 10 bases. Trimming at V came to 3 bases and at J to 3 bases, leaving 3 bases not matched to a gene. This CDR3 has 15 amino acids. The germline CDR1 and CDR2 sequences are SGDLS and YYNGEE.

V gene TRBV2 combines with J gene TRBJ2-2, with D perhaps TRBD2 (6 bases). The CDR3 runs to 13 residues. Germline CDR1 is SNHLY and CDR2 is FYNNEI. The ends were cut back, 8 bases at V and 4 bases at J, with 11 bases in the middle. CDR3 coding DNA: TGTGCCAGCGGACGACTAGGCACCGGGGAGCTGTTTTTT. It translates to CASGRLGTGELFF.

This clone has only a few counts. CDR3 protein: CAWIGRGGYYGYTF. In DNA, the CDR3 is TGTGCCTGGATCGGACGGGGGGGATACTATGGCTACACCTTC. This sequence joins TRBV30 and TRBJ1-2; a possible D gene is TRBD1 (5 bases). The V end lost 4 bases, the J end lost 3 bases, and 15 bases lay between the germline ends. The CDR3 is made up of 14 amino acids. Per the germline V gene, CDR1 is GTSNPN and CDR2 is SVGIG (reference sequence).

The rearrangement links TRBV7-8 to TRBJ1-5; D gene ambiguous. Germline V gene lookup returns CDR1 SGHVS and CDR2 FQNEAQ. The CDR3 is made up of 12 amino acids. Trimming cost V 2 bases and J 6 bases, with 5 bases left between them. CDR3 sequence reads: CASSLLGQPQHF. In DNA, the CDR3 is TGTGCCAGCAGCTTACTCGGTCAGCCCCAGCATTTT.